This TCR beta chain was identified during a study of blood T cell repertoires in COVID-19. Study summary: Acute and convalescent COVID-19 samples came from the United States, Italy and Spain. T cells, B-cell-depleted T cells, or PBMCs provided the cDNA or gDNA that served as material.

J was trimmed by 4 bases and V by 3 bases; bases with no gene match: 2. The CDR3 loop spans 13 amino acids. The authors' processing: Cell counts per sample came from amplifying reference gene primers. Generated by immunoSEQ multiplex PCR, the TCRdb table keeps only in-frame clones and is missing some. V and J calls and clone size are given by that table; D and trimming were obtained from the DNA. Of roughly 140,000 clones detected, around nine tenths appear once; the ten largest clones hold over 9.5%. The receptor was isolated from a man aged 50 to 59 with active or convalescent COVID-19. The sequencing sample was made of peripheral blood. The rearrangement joins TRBV12-3 or TRBV12-4 to TRBJ1-2; TRBD1 matches 7 bases. Here the CDR3 reads CASSFGQAYGYTF. CDR3 nucleotide sequence: TGTGCCAGCAGTTTCGGACAGGCCTATGGCTACACCTTC.